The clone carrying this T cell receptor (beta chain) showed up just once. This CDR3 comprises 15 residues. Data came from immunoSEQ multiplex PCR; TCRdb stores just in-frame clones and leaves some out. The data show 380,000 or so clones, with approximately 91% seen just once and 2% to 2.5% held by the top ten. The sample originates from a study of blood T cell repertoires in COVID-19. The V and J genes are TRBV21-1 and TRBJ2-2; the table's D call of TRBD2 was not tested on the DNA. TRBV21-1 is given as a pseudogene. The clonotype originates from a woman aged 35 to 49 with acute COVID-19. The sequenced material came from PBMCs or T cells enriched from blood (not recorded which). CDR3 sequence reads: CASSKEGWDSGELFF. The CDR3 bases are TGTGCCAGCAGCAAAGAAGGATGGGACTCCGGGGAGCTGTTTTTT.